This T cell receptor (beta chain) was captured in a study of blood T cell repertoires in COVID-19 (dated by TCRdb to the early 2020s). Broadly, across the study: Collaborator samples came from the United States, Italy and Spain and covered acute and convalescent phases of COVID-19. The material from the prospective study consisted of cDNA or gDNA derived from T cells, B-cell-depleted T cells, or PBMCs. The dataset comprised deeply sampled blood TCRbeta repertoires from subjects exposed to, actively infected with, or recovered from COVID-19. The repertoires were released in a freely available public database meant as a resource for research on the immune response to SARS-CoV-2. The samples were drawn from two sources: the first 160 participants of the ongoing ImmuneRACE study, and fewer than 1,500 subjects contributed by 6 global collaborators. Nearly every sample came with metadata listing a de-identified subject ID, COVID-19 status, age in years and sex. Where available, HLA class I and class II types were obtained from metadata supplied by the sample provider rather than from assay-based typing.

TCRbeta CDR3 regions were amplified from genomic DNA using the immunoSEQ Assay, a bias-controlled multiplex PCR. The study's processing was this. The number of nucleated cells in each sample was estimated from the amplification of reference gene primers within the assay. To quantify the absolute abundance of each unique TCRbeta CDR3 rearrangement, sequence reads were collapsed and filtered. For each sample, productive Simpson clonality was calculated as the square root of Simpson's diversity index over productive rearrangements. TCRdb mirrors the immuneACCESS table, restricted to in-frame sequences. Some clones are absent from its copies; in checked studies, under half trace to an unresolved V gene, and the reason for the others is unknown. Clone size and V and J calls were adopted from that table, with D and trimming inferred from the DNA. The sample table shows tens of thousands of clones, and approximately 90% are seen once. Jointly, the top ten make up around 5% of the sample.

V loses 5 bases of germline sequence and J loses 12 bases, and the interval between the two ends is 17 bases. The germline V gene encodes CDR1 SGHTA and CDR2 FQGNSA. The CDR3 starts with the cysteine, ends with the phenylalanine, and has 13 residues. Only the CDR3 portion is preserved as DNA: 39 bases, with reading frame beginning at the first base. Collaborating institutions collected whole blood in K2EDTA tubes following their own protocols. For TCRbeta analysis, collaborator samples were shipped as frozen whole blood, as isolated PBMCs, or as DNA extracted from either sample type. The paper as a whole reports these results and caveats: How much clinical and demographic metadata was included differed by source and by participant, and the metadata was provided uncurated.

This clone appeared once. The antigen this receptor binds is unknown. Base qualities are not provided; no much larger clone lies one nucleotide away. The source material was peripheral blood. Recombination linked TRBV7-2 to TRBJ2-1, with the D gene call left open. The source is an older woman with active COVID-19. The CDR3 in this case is CASSKFMTNGQFF. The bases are TGTGCCAGCAGCAAGTTTATGACAAACGGGCAGTTCTTC. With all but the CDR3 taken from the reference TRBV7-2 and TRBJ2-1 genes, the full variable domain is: GAGVSQSPSNKVTEKGKDVELRCDPISGHTALYWYRQSLGQGLEFLIYFQGNSAPDKSGLPSDRFSAERTGGSVSTLTIQRTQQEDSAVYLCASSKFMTNGQFFGPGTRLTVL.